This entry concerns a single TCR beta chain. The repertoire was sequenced with immunoSEQ multiplex PCR; TCRdb's copy has only in-frame clones and lacks some. The sample has some 62,000 clones, more than 75% seen once; the top ten hold approximately 5.6%. The V gene's germline CDR1 is KGHSH and CDR2 LQKENI. The V gene lost 9 bases and the J gene lost 4 bases, with 15 bases spanning the gap. This CDR3 contains 13 residues. This sample is part of a study of blood T cell repertoires in COVID-19. This TCR was recovered from a human donor in a cohort sampled during active COVID-19. The sample taken for sequencing was peripheral blood. The chain carries TRBV18 and TRBJ1-1, with TRBD1 as a possible D gene (6 bases). The CDR3 region is CARMPGGLTEAFF. CDR3 bases: TGTGCCAGGATGCCCGGGGGGCTCACTGAAGCTTTCTTT.